These T cell receptor beta chains were read from a single sample in a study of Tregs in tolerant kidney transplant recipients. Sequencing was performed with immunoSEQ multiplex PCR; in TCRdb, only in-frame clones are kept and a portion is missing. The repertoire holds about 81,000 clones, with roughly nine tenths as singletons. Sequenced material: CD4+ T cells from blood (PBMCs), taken 24 months after the transplant. These receptors were obtained from a human patient who received a combined kidney and bone marrow transplant. These T cells may partly come from the graft donor. Both conserved end residues are part of each CDR3. The order of the fields is J gene, V gene, D gene, clone size, CDR3 protein, CDR3 DNA. A D gene is named only where the DNA matches it firmly. Some rows mark clone size as missing; the rest say once, few, many or name a class of expanded clone.

>TRBJ2-2|TRBV2|TRBD2|.
CASNEGRGVLNTGELFF
TGTGCCAGCAACGAGGGGCGGGGGGTCTTGAACACCGGGGAGCTGTTTTTT
>TRBJ1-1|TRBV30|.|once
CAWSSGGLAFF
TGTGCCTGGAGTTCGGGGGGGCTAGCTTTCTTT
>TRBJ2-7|TRBV5-1|TRBD2|.
CASNSNPGTISYEQYF
TGCGCCAGCAACTCAAACCCCGGGACTATTTCCTACGAGCAGTACTTC
>TRBJ2-2|TRBV9|TRBD2|.
CASRGGFLNTGELFF
TGTGCCAGCCGGGGGGGGTTTTTGAACACCGGGGAGCTGTTTTTT
>TRBJ1-2|TRBV5-8|TRBD1|.
CASSFRDRYGYTF
TGTGCCAGCAGCTTCCGGGACAGATATGGCTACACCTTC
>TRBJ2-5|TRBV9|TRBD2|.
CASSVASGTSGGAEGTQYF
TGTGCCAGCAGCGTAGCATCAGGGACTAGCGGGGGGGCCGAGGGGACCCAGTACTTC
>TRBJ2-3|TRBV5-6|.|.
CASSLMFQGRDTQYF
TGTGCCAGCAGCTTGATGTTTCAGGGGCGAGATACGCAGTATTTT
>TRBJ1-1|TRBV29-1|TRBD1|.
CSGGQMNTEAFF
TGCAGCGGGGGACAGATGAACACTGAAGCTTTCTTT
>TRBJ2-7|TRBV18|.|.
CASSPISDSYEQYF
TGTGCCAGCTCACCGATCAGCGACTCCTACGAGCAGTACTTC
>TRBJ1-2|TRBV7-8|.|.
CASSPPRGGYTF
TGTGCCAGCAGCCCCCCCAGGGGAGGCTACACCTTC
>TRBJ2-7|TRBV19|.|.
CASSIADEQYF
TGTGCCAGTAGTATCGCGGACGAGCAGTACTTC
>TRBJ2-7|TRBV11-3|TRBD1|.
CASSPDRGGYEQYF
TGTGCCAGCAGCCCGGACAGGGGCGGCTACGAGCAGTACTTC
>TRBJ2-3|TRBV18|TRBD2|.
CASSSLAGGGTDTQYF
TGTGCCAGCTCATCTCTAGCGGGAGGGGGCACAGATACGCAGTATTTT
>TRBJ1-1|TRBV29-1|.|.
CSVRTGANTEAFF
TGCAGCGTTCGCACGGGTGCGAACACTGAAGCTTTCTTT
>TRBJ1-5|TRBV10-1|TRBD1|few
CASSEPTGHQPQHF
TGCGCCAGCAGTGAGCCGACAGGGCACCAGCCCCAGCATTTT
>TRBJ2-1|TRBV30|TRBD2|.
CAWAGTSGINEQFF
TGTGCCTGGGCCGGGACTAGCGGGATTAATGAGCAGTTCTTC
>TRBJ1-1|TRBV7-9|TRBD1|.
CASSLPGQGHTEAFF
TGTGCCAGCAGCTTACCGGGACAGGGGCACACTGAAGCTTTCTTT
>TRBJ1-5|TRBV19|.|.
CASTGAHSNQPQHF
TGTGCCAGTACAGGGGCCCATAGCAATCAGCCCCAGCATTTT
>TRBJ2-5|TRBV9|TRBD2|.
CASSDTGTTETQYF
TGTGCCAGCAGCGACACCGGGACTACCGAGACCCAGTACTTC
>TRBJ2-7|TRBV18|TRBD2|.
CASSPPGGTRRANEQYF
TGTGCCAGCTCACCACCGGGAGGGACGAGAAGAGCTAACGAGCAGTACTTC
>TRBJ2-2|TRBV9|.|.
CASSVIVSGNTGELFF
TGTGCCAGCAGCGTAATTGTTAGCGGGAACACCGGGGAGCTGTTTTTT
>TRBJ1-2|TRBV6-5|TRBD1|.
CASSRTGHYGYTF
TGTGCCAGCAGTCGGACAGGGCACTATGGCTACACCTTC
>TRBJ1-2|TRBV30|.|.
CAWSVGQDYGYTF
TGTGCCTGGAGTGTCGGTCAGGACTATGGCTACACCTTC
>TRBJ1-4|TRBV4-3|.|.
CASSQDRVATNEKLFF
TGCGCCAGCAGCCAAGATCGGGTTGCAACTAATGAAAAACTGTTTTTT
>TRBJ2-7|TRBV2|TRBD1|.
CASSATGVGEQYF
TGTGCCAGCAGTGCGACAGGGGTTGGCGAGCAGTACTTC
>TRBJ1-1|TRBV27|.|.
CASSPSWGGRTEAFF
TGTGCCAGCAGTCCCTCGTGGGGGGGACGAACTGAAGCTTTCTTT
>TRBJ2-1|TRBV4-1|TRBD1|.
CASSPYGDRGLIGSYNEQFF
TGCGCCAGCAGCCCCTATGGGGACAGGGGTCTAATTGGAAGCTACAATGAGCAGTTCTTC
>TRBJ1-1|TRBV25-1|.|once
CVSTPWVGGRMDTEAFF
TGTGTCAGCACCCCTTGGGTGGGGGGTCGCATGGACACTGAAGCTTTCTTT
>TRBJ2-7|TRBV5-6|TRBD2|.
CASNRLAGGRIYEQYF
TGTGCCAGCAACAGACTAGCGGGAGGGCGAATATACGAGCAGTACTTC
>TRBJ2-7|TRBV6-1|.|.
CASRIITGNSYEQYF
TGTGCCAGCAGAATCATCACAGGGAACTCCTACGAGCAGTACTTC
>TRBJ2-2|TRBV7-2|.|.
CASSPGIAGGHGELFF
TGTGCCAGCAGCCCCGGGATAGCCGGGGGTCACGGGGAGCTGTTTTTT
>TRBJ1-3|TRBV10-3|TRBD1|.
CAISDTSRGQPPGNTIYF
TGTGCCATCAGTGATACTTCCAGGGGGCAGCCGCCTGGAAACACCATATATTTT
>TRBJ1-2|TRBV2|.|.
CASTLDRVDGYTF
TGTGCCAGCACTCTTGACCGGGTTGATGGCTACACCTTC
>TRBJ2-7|TRBV18|TRBD2|.
CASSPIPRASGRFEQYF
TGTGCCAGCTCACCTATCCCGAGGGCTAGCGGGAGGTTTGAGCAGTACTTC
>TRBJ1-5|TRBV5-8|TRBD1|.
CASSYTGTGVQPQHF
TGTGCCAGCAGCTATACCGGGACAGGGGTTCAGCCCCAGCATTTT
>TRBJ2-7|TRBV5-6|.|.
CASSPSRDLIFEQYF
TGTGCCAGCAGTCCATCTCGGGACTTGATCTTTGAGCAGTACTTC
>TRBJ1-6|TRBV9|TRBD1|.
CASSYRDRYNSPLHF
TGTGCCAGCAGCTACCGGGACAGGTATAATTCACCCCTCCACTTT